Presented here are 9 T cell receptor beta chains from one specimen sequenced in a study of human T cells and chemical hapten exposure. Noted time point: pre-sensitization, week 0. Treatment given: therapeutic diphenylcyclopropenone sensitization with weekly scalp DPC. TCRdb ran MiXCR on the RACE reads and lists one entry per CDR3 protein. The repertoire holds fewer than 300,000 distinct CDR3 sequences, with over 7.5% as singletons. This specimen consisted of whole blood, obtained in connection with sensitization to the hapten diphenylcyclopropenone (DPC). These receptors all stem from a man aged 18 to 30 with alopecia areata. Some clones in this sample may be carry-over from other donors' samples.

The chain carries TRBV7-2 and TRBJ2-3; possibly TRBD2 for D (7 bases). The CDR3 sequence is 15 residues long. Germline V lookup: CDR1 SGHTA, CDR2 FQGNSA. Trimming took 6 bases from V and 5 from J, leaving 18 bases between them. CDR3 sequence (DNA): TGTGCCAGCAGACCGGCGGGGGCCGGGGGAGATACGCAGTATTTT. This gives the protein CASRPAGAGGDTQYF.

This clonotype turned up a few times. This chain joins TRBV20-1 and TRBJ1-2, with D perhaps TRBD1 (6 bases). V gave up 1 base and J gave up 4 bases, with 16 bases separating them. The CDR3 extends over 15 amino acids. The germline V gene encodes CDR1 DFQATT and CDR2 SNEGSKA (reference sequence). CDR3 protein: CSARGRSEGGYGYTF. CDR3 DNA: TGCAGTGCTAGAGGCAGGAGCGAGGGGGGCTATGGCTACACCTTC.

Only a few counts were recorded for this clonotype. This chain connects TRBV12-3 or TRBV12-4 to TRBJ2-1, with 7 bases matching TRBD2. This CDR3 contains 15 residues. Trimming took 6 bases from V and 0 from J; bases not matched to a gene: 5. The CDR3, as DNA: TGTGCCAGCAGCCCCGGCGGGAGCTCCTACAATGAGCAGTTCTTC. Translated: CASSPGGSSYNEQFF.

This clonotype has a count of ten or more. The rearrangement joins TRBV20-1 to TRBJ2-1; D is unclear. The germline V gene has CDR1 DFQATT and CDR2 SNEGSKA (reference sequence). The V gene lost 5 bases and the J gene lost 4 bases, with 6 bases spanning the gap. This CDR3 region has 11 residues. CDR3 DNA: TGCAGTGCTTCTATTTACAATGAGCAGTTCTTC. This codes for CSASIYNEQFF.

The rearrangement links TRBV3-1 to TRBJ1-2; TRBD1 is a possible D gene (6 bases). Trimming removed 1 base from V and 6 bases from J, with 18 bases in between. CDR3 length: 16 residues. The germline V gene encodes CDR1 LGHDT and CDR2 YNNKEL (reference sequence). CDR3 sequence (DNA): TGTGCCAGCAGCCAAGGCTATACAGGGAGGAGAGATGGCTACACCTTC. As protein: CASSQGYTGRRDGYTF.

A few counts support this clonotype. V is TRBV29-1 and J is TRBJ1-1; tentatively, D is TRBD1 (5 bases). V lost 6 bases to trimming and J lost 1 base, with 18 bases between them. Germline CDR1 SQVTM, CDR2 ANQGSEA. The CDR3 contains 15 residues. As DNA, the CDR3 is TGCAGCGTGTTGGACAATTTTATCACGAACACTGAAGCTTTCTTT. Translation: CSVLDNFITNTEAFF.

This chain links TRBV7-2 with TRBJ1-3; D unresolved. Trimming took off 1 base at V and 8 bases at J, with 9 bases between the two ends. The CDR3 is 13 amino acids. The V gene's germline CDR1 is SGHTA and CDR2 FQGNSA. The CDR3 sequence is CASSLGLVDTIYF. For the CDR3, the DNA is TGTGCCAGCAGCTTAGGACTGGTGGACACCATATATTTT.

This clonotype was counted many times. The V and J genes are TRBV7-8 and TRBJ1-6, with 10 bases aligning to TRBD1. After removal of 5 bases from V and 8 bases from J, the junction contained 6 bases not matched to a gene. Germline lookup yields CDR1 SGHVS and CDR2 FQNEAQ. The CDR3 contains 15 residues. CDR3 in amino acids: CASSAWTGGDSPLHF. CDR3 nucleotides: TGTGCCAGCAGCGCCTGGACAGGGGGTGATTCACCCCTCCACTTT.

CDR3 protein: CAISGGWSNQPQHF. The CDR3, as DNA: TGTGCCATCAGTGGAGGGTGGAGCAATCAGCCCCAGCATTTT. V is TRBV10-3 and J is TRBJ1-5; D is unresolved. V was clipped by 4 bases and J by 1 base, with 8 bases between them. Per germline, CDR1 ENHRY and CDR2 SYGVKD. This CDR3 contains 14 residues.